Following are 19 T cell receptor beta chains from one sample sequenced in a study of T cells in Graves' hyperthyroidism and ophthalmopathy. Using RNA transcripts as the source, TCR beta CDR3 regions were amplified. HTBI primers were the set used in a first-round RT-PCR of the TCR CDR3. MiXCR, run by TCRdb on the multiplex PCR reads, gives a single entry per CDR3 protein. The profile shows about 290,000 distinct CDR3 sequences, about an eighth of them singletons. The source material was blood. These receptors were obtained from a woman aged 35 to 49 with Graves' hyperthyroidism.

In this sample, this clonotype turned up many times. V gene TRBV29-1 combines with J gene TRBJ2-3; possible D gene TRBD1, 6 bases. CDR1 SQVTM and CDR2 ANQGSEA come from the germline V gene. Trimming removed 7 bases from V and 4 bases from J, with 9 bases in between. There are 11 residues in the CDR3. The CDR3, as DNA: TGCAGCGGGACAGCCTCAGATACGCAGTATTTT. Protein sequence: CSGTASDTQYF.

This clonotype was seen repeatedly, ten times or more. The V and J genes are TRBV3-1 and TRBJ1-1; maybe TRBD1 (6 bases). Germline values: CDR1 LGHDT, CDR2 YNNKEL (reference sequence). There are 14 residues in the CDR3. The V and J ends lost 3 bases and 4 bases respectively, with 12 bases between them. The CDR3, as DNA: TGTGCCAGCAGCCAGTGGGGGGCGCCCACTGAAGCTTTCTTT. The encoded protein is CASSQWGAPTEAFF.

The chain uses TRBV7-9 and TRBJ2-3, with 13 bases that match TRBD2. This CDR3 is built from 17 residues. J was trimmed by 0 bases and V by 5 bases; bases with no gene match: 5. The germline V gene has CDR1 SEHNR and CDR2 FQNEAQ (reference sequence). CDR3 amino acids: CASSPEGLAGSTDTQYF. The CDR3 DNA follows: TGTGCCAGCAGCCCCGAGGGACTAGCGGGAAGCACAGATACGCAGTATTTT.

This clonotype was recorded many times. J is TRBJ2-3 and V is TRBV12-3 or TRBV12-4; 8 bases align to TRBD2. Trimming took 5 bases from V and 5 from J; bases not matched to a gene: 9. This CDR3 contains 15 residues. CDR3 loop: CASSLGGAAQDTQYF. The CDR3 nucleotides are TGTGCCAGCAGTCTCGGGGGGGCAGCCCAAGATACGCAGTATTTT.

CDR3 loop: CASSSTSGTEQFF. CDR3 bases: TGTGCCAGCAGCTCGACTAGCGGGACTGAGCAGTTCTTC. The gene calls are TRBV12-3 or TRBV12-4 and TRBJ2-1; 11 nucleotides align to TRBD2. V trimming: 6 bases; J trimming: 9 bases; junction bases outside the gene matches: 4. CDR3 length: 13 residues.

V and J are TRBV4-1 and TRBJ1-2; D unclear. The CDR3 extends over 15 amino acids. Germline V gives CDR1 MGHRA, CDR2 YSYEKL. V shed 0 bases and J shed 3 bases, with 11 bases lying between them. Here the CDR3 reads CASSQEKGDDYGYTF. The DNA of the CDR3 is TGCGCCAGCAGCCAAGAAAAGGGTGATGACTATGGCTACACCTTC.

The chain links TRBV20-1 to TRBJ2-7; D possibly uses TRBD1 or TRBD2 (5 bases each). Trimming removed 5 bases from V and 1 base from J, with 12 bases in between. Germline V gene sequence: CDR1 DFQATT, CDR2 SNEGSKA (reference sequence). This CDR3 region has 13 residues. Written as DNA, the CDR3 is TGCAGTGCTGGGGGTGGGCAGTCCTACGAGCAGTACTTC. The encoded protein is CSAGGGQSYEQYF.

This clonotype was seen at least ten times. V and J are TRBV28 and TRBJ2-3; D is unresolved. The CDR3 contains 16 residues. V was pared by 6 bases and J by 0 bases, with 16 bases between. Germline V gives CDR1 MDHEN, CDR2 SYDVKM. The CDR3 region has the DNA TGTGCCAGCAGCGCCCTTACCAGTCAGAGCACAGATACGCAGTATTTT. This gives the protein CASSALTSQSTDTQYF.

This clonotype was seen many times. The rearrangement uses TRBV7-2 and TRBJ2-7, with D perhaps TRBD2 (5 bases). Trimming took 1 base from V and 7 from J, leaving 17 bases between them. The CDR3 spans 15 residues. The germline CDR1 and CDR2 sequences are SGHTA and FQGNSA. CDR3 sequence: CASSLDAGPEVEQYF. The CDR3 DNA reads TGTGCCAGCAGCTTAGATGCGGGCCCGGAAGTGGAGCAGTACTTC.

The chain is built from TRBV5-1 and TRBJ1-1; TRBD1 is a possible D gene (6 bases). Trimming removed 4 bases from V and 2 bases from J, with 18 bases in between. The CDR3 loop spans 16 amino acids. CDR1 is SGHRS and CDR2 is YFSETQ in the germline V gene. CDR3 sequence (DNA): TGCGCCAGCAGCGCAGAAAACAGGGTTGTAAACACTGAAGCTTTCTTT. Translating gives CASSAENRVVNTEAFF.

This clonotype was seen at least ten times. The rearrangement uses TRBV7-2 and TRBJ1-2; D unclear. The V end lost 2 bases, the J end lost 8 bases, and 18 bases lay between the germline ends. Germline CDR1 reads SGHTA; CDR2 reads FQGNSA. The length of the CDR3 is 15 residues. The CDR3 protein is CASSLPTSINRGYTF. CDR3 nucleotide sequence: TGTGCCAGCAGCTTACCGACTTCCATTAACCGAGGCTACACCTTC.

The chain employs TRBV6-1 and TRBJ2-3; D perhaps matches TRBD2 (5 bases). V was trimmed by 8 bases and J by 0 bases, leaving 15 bases between them. CDR3 length: 15 residues. Germline CDR1 and CDR2: MNHNS and SASEGT. This CDR3 reads CASGRGAESTDTQYF. The CDR3, as DNA: TGTGCCAGCGGACGCGGAGCGGAGAGCACAGATACGCAGTATTTT.

This sequence joins TRBV20-1 and TRBJ2-3; D is perhaps TRBD1 (7 bases). This CDR3 region has 14 residues. Germline assignment: CDR1 DFQATT and CDR2 SNEGSKA (reference sequence). V was shortened by 4 bases and J by 2 bases, with 13 bases between the two germline ends. This chain's CDR3 is CSATRGENTDTQYF. CDR3 DNA: TGCAGTGCTACCAGGGGGGAGAACACAGATACGCAGTATTTT.

The sample holds many counts of this clonotype. The chain joins TRBV20-1 to TRBJ1-1; D gene uncertain. This CDR3 is built from 13 residues. The V gene lost 1 base and the J gene lost 3 bases, with 9 bases spanning the gap. Germline-derived CDR1 and CDR2 are DFQATT and SNEGSKA (reference sequence). The CDR3 DNA reads as TGCAGTGCTAGAGTAAACAGCGACACTGAAGCTTTCTTT. Translating gives CSARVNSDTEAFF.

This clonotype has a count of ten or more. CDR3 in DNA: TGTGCCAGCAGTGCCGGGGTGGGCAGGGGGAGCAATCAGCCCCAGCATTTT. Its protein is CASSAGVGRGSNQPQHF. The rearrangement joins TRBV2 to TRBJ1-5; 7 bases agree with TRBD1. The V gene's germline CDR1 is SNHLY and CDR2 FYNNEI. This CDR3 has 17 residues. The junction had 10 bases not matched to a gene; V was cut back by 4 bases and J by 1 base.

This clonotype has ten or more counts. The chain carries TRBV4-1 and TRBJ2-7; 7 nucleotides agree with TRBD1. Germline V gene sequence: CDR1 MGHRA, CDR2 YSYEKL. After removal of 1 base from V and 0 bases from J, the junction contained 0 bases not matched to a gene. The CDR3 has 14 residues. CDR3 loop: CASSQGDSSYEQYF. The CDR3, as DNA: TGCGCCAGCAGCCAAGGGGACAGCTCCTACGAGCAGTACTTC.

This clonotype came up many times. The rearrangement links TRBV20-1 to TRBJ1-6, with TRBD1 matching over 7 bases. The CDR3 runs 15 residues. Unmatched junction bases numbered 9, after V lost 1 base and J lost 9 bases. CDR1 and CDR2 from the germline V gene are DFQATT and SNEGSKA (reference sequence). The CDR3 loop reads CSARAAGTAASPLHF. DNA of the CDR3: TGCAGTGCTAGAGCGGCCGGGACAGCTGCTTCACCCCTCCACTTT.

In its sample, this clonotype was seen many times. CDR3 residues: CASSFGTGSYEQYF. The CDR3 nucleotides are TGTGCCAGCAGTTTTGGGACAGGGTCCTACGAGCAGTACTTC. The V and J genes are TRBV12-3 or TRBV12-4 and TRBJ2-7, with 9 bases aligning to TRBD1. This CDR3 is 14 amino acids long. Trimming at V came to 3 bases and at J to 1 base, leaving 1 base not matched to a gene.

This clonotype came up many times. The chain couples TRBV6-1 to TRBJ2-7; 7 bases align to TRBD1. CDR1 and CDR2 from the germline V gene are MNHNS and SASEGT. CDR3 length equals 15 residues. Trimming cost V 5 bases and J 3 bases; bases outside gene matches: 10. The CDR3 DNA is TGTGCCAGCAGTTTAGGGGGCGAAGGTGACTACGAGCAGTACTTC. This encodes CASSLGGEGDYEQYF.